This entry concerns a single T cell receptor beta chain. This clonotype was observed at least ten times. Its antigen is currently not known. The input lacks base qualities; no much larger clone sits a single base away. Graves' hyperthyroidism was defined as stable when no progression to ophthalmopathy occurred over 18 months of follow-up. The hyperthyroidism patients were between 18 and 65 years old and newly diagnosed, with a disease duration of less than 2 months. Patients with uncontrolled infections, other autoimmune diseases, pregnancy or lactation were excluded. Clinical symptoms, serum thyroxine and TRAb, thyroid ultrasound, and orbital computed tomography formed the basis for the diagnoses. PBMCs were separated from under 11 ml of fresh peripheral blood using Ficoll-Paque density gradient centrifugation. Total RNA was extracted using Trizol reagent, and RNA quality was assessed on an Agilent 2100 Bioanalyzer.

The TCR beta CDR3 regions were amplified from RNA transcripts. A first-round RT-PCR of the TCR CDR3 used the HTBI primer set with the Qiagen OneStep RT-PCR kit. Libraries were constructed in a second round of multiplex PCR, after which size selection and purification were performed. Libraries were sequenced paired-end with 100 bp reads on an Illumina HiSeq2000. The study's processing was this. SOAPnuke was used to process the raw data, removing reads that contained adapters or uncalled bases, had a mean Phred below 15, or lacked an exact match to the constant primer or identifier. High-quality paired reads were merged with COPE v1.2.5, and unique nucleotide sequences were defined as clonotypes. MiTCR v1.1 was used to align the clonotypes against IMGT TRBV, TRBD and TRBJ reference segments. Analysis was restricted to V-J combinations with a frequency above 0.0001, which covered 99% to 99.2% of repertoires. A TCS score was defined as the ratio of F50 (clonal expansion) to E x V (chaos), with BLOSUM62-based TCRdist applied between CDR3 peptides within each V-J. Welch's t-statistics and random forest reduced fewer than 550 V-J features to roughly 13, which were used in a naive Bayes classifier (R e1071). TCRdb ran its own pipeline on the public reads, namely fastp trimming at Q25 and MiXCR clone calling, and kept in-frame beta chains. Identical CDR3 protein sequences are pooled into one entry, listed with their most common genes and DNA. The V and J calls come from TCRdb's annotation, not from the publication. The sample table shows some 440,000 distinct CDR3 sequences, and 15% to 19% are seen once. 7.7% of the sample comes from the top ten.

This sample is part of a study of T cells in Graves' hyperthyroidism and ophthalmopathy (dated by TCRdb to between 2019 and 2020). About the investigation overall: Peripheral blood samples were taken at the time of initial diagnosis, prior to any treatment. To identify TCR V-J signatures that set the groups apart, the researchers used a discovery cohort of 100 patients, made up of 40 to 45 with Graves' ophthalmopathy and some 56 with stable Graves' hyperthyroidism. An independent validation cohort of around 19 hyperthyroidism patients and 17 patients who later progressed to ophthalmopathy tested prospective prediction of ophthalmopathy. The 100 or so discovery patients were divided at random into training and test sets in a 7:3 ratio. In addition, the study compared T-cell repertoires in thyroid tissue and in blood from several Graves' hyperthyroidism patients. Following sampling, methimazole starting at 30 mg daily was given to hyperthyroidism patients, and high-dose intravenous methylprednisolone was given to ophthalmopathy patients. According to the paper, TCR Vbeta CDR3 sequencing was carried out on 135 peripheral blood samples, which came from over 40 ophthalmopathy, about 75 hyperthyroidism and about 17 progressor patients. The research as a whole found: No statistical method was used to fix the sample size in advance, and group allocation was not hidden from the investigators. A 13 V-J signature model separated ophthalmopathy from stable hyperthyroidism, with approximately 87% sensitivity and roughly 84% specificity in cross-validation and 80%/75% in testing. In validation, the model predicted progression to ophthalmopathy with around 71% sensitivity and around 72% specificity, a median of 6.5 months before onset. Most expanded thyroid clonotypes (frequency above 0.001) were also found in blood, which suggests that blood repertoires may mirror thyroid immune responses.

The CDR3 contains 13 residues, cysteine and phenylalanine counted. Of all the DNA, just the CDR3 is kept, 39 bases in frame from base 1. Cut back by 3 bases and 6 bases, the V and J ends lie 9 bases apart. The chain is made from TRBV12-3 or TRBV12-4 and TRBJ2-1, with no reliable assignment of the D segment. This clonotype was obtained from a woman aged 18-35 years with Graves' hyperthyroidism. Material: blood. DNA sequence: TGTGCCAGCAGTTTTGGTAGCCTCAATGAGCAGTTCTTC. Translation gives CASSFGSLNEQFF.